In its sample, the clone carrying this T cell receptor beta chain was seen a few times. Original handling: Nucleated cell number was recorded as an estimate derived from reference gene primer amplification. Sequenced by immunoSEQ multiplex PCR; TCRdb stores in-frame clones only, minus some. V, J and clone size derive from that table, while D and trimming were established from the DNA sequence. The sample lists more than 150,000 clones, roughly 90% occurring once. V lost 3 bases and J lost 1, with 6 bases in between. CDR3 size: 13 residues. Germline CDR1 SGHVS, CDR2 FNYEAQ. This sample was taken from a study of blood T cell repertoires in COVID-19.

The sequence came from a woman in her seventies with acute or convalescent COVID-19. The chain carries TRBV7-6 and TRBJ1-1; tentatively, D is TRBD1 (5 bases). Sequenced material: peripheral blood. CDR3 amino acids: CASSLQGNTEAFF. In nucleotides, the CDR3 is TGTGCCAGCAGCTTGCAGGGGAACACTGAAGCTTTCTTT.